This T cell receptor beta chain comes out of a study of cytomegalovirus exposure and HLA in healthy donors. The wider study: In a later analysis, it was reported that the approximately 120 validation repertoires had been produced on the same platform as the 550 to 700 repertoires belonging to the first cohort.

This clone was observed a single time. Its antigen is as yet unknown. The table came from immunoSEQ multiplex PCR; TCRdb's copy has only in-frame clones and leaves some out. The table lists fewer than 90,000 clones, roughly 95% of them singletons. The study, taken as a whole, reports: 164 TCR beta chains were listed as cytomegalovirus-associated. In vitro testing confirmed a few CMV-associated chains as specific for CMV antigens.

Germline V gene sequence: CDR1 SGHRS, CDR2 YFSETQ. J was trimmed by 1 base and V by 2 bases; bases with no gene match: 4. The CDR3 has 15 amino acids. The specimen sequenced was PBMCs. The source of this sequence is a woman under 30 in good health and CMV-seropositive. This sequence joins TRBV5-1 and TRBJ2-3, with 7 bases matching TRBD2. CDR3: CASSLGLAGTDTQYF. In nucleotides, the CDR3 is TGCGCCAGCAGCTTAGGTCTAGCGGGCACAGATACGCAGTATTTT.